The clone carrying this TCR beta chain appeared a few times. What it recognizes is unknown. The sample originates from a study of T cell responses to AZD1222 COVID-19 vaccine. Study results and limitations: A reported finding is that nearly half of spike-specific TCRs target unmutated variant regions.

This CDR3 is built from 16 residues. Germline V CDR1 and CDR2: SGHAT, FQNNGV. V shed 5 bases, J shed 9 bases, and the junction held 12 bases outside the gene matches. Method: immunoSEQ multiplex PCR; TCRdb's copy keeps in-frame clones and lacks some. Of roughly 25,000 clones detected, around 83% appear once; the ten largest clones hold almost 8%. The receptor's source is an adult who received the AZD1222 COVID-19 vaccine. The V gene is TRBV11-2, the J gene TRBJ2-1; 11 bases are shared with TRBD2. The sequencing used peripheral blood, collected 28 days after the second AZD1222 dose. CDR3 DNA: TGTGCCAGCAGCCTCATGCTAGCGGGGGGTAACACTGAGCAGTTCTTC. Translation gives CASSLMLAGGNTEQFF.